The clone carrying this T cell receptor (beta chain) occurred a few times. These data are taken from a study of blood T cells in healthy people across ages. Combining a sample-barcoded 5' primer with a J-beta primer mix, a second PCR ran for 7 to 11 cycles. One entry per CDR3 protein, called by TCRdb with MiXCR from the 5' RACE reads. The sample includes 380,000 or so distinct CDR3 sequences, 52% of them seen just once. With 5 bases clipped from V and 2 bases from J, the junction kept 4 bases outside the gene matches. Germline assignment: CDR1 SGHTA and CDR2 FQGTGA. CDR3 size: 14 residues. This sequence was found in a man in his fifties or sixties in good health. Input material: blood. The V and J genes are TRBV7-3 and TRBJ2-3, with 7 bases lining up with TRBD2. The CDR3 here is CASSRGGYTDTQYF. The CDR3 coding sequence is TGTGCCAGCAGCCGGGGAGGGTACACAGATACGCAGTATTTT.